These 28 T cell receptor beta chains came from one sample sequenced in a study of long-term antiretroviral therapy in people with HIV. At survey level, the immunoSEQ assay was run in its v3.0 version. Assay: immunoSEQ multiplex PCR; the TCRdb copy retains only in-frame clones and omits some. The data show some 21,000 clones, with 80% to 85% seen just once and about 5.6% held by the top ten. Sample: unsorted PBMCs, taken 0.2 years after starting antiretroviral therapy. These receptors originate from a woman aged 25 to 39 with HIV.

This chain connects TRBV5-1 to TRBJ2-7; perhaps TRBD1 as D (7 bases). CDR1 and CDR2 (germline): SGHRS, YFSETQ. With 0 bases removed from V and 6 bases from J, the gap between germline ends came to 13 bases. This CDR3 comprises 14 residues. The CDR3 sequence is CASSLGQGGSEQYV. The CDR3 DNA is TGCGCCAGCAGCTTGGGTCAGGGGGGCAGCGAGCAGTACGTC.

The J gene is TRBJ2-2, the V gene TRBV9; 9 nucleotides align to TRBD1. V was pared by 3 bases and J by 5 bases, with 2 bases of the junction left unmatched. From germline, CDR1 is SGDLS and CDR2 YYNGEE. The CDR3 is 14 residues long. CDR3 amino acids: CASSATGGTGELFF. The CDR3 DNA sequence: TGTGCCAGCAGCGCGACAGGGGGGACCGGGGAGCTGTTTTTT.

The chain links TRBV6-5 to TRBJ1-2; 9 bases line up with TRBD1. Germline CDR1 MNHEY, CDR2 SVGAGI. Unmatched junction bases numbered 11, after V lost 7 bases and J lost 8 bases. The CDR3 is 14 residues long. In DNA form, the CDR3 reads TGTGCCAGCACCCCCGCCGGGACAGGGTGGGGCTACACCTTC. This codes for CASTPAGTGWGYTF.

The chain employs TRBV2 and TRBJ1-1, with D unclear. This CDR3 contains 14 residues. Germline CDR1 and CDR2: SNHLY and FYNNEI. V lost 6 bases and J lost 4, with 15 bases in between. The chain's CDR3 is CASRVNNVGTEAFF. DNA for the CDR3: TGTGCCAGCAGGGTGAATAACGTGGGCACTGAAGCTTTCTTT.

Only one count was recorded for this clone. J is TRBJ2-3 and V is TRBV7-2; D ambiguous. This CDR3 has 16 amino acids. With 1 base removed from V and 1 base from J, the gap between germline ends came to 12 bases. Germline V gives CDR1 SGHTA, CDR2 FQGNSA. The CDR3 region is CASSLVGRIGTDTQYF. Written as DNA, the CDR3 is TGTGCCAGCAGCTTAGTAGGAAGAATAGGCACAGATACGCAGTATTTT.

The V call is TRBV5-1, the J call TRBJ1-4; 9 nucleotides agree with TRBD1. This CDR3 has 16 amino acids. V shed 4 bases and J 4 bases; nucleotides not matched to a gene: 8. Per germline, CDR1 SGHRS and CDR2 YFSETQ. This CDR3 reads CASSKDPGQGNEKLFF. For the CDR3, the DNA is TGCGCCAGCAGCAAAGACCCGGGACAGGGTAATGAAAAACTGTTTTTT.

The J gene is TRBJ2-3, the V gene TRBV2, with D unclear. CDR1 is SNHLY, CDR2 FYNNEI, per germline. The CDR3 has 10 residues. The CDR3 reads CMATPDTQYF. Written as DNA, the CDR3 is TGTATGGCGACCCCAGATACGCAGTATTTT. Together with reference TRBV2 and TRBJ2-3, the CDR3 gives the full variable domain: EPEVTQTPSHQVTQMGQEVILRCVPISNHLYFYWYRQILGQKVEFLVSFYNNEISEKSEIFDDQFSVERPDGSNFTLKIRSTKLEDSAMYFCMATPDTQYFGPGTRLTVL.

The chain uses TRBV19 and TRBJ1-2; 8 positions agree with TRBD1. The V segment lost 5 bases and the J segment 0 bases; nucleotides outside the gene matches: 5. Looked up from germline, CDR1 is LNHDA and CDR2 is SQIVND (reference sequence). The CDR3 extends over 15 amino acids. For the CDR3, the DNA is TGTGCCAGTAGTCCCGGGACAGGAGCTAACTATGGCTACACCTTC. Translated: CASSPGTGANYGYTF.

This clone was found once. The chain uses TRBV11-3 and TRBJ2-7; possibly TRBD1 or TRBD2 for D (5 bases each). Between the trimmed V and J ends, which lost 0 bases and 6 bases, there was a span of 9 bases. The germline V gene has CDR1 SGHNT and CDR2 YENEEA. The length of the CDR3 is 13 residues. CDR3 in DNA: TGTGCCAGCAGCTTAGAGGGGGATCTCGAGCAGTACTTC. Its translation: CASSLEGDLEQYF.

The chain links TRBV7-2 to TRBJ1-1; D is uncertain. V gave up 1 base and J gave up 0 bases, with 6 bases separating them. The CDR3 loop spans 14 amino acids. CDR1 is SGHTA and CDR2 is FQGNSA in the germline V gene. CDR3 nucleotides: TGTGCCAGCAGCTTAGTGCAGATGAACACTGAAGCTTTCTTT. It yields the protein CASSLVQMNTEAFF.

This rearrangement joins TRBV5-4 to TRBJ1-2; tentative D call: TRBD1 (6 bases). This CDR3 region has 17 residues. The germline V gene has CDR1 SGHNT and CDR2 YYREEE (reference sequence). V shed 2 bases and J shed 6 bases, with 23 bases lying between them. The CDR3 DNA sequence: TGTGCCAGCAGCTTTGGAGGGGGGCTTGGGACTATAAATGGCTACACCTTC. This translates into CASSFGGGLGTINGYTF.

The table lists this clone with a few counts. CDR3 residues: CARDPQETYEQYV. The CDR3 region has the DNA TGTGCCAGAGATCCACAGGAGACCTACGAGCAGTACGTC. The chain has TRBV19 and TRBJ2-7; D might be TRBD1 (5 bases). Looked up from germline, CDR1 is LNHDA and CDR2 is SQIVND (reference sequence). Trimming stripped 9 bases from V and 2 bases from J, with 14 bases between. The CDR3 runs to 13 residues.

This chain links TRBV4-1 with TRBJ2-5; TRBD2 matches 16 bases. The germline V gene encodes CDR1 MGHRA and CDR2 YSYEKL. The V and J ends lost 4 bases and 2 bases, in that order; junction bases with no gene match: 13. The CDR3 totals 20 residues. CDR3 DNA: TGCGCCAGCAGCCGGCCCGAGGGGACTAGCGGGGGGGTGAGGCAAGAGACCCAGTACTTC. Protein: CASSRPEGTSGGVRQETQYF.

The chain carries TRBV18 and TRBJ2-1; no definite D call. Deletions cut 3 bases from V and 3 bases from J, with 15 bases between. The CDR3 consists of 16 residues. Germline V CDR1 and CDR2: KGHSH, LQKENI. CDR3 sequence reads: CASSPKEGASYNEQFF. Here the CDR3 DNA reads TGTGCCAGCTCACCGAAGGAAGGTGCAAGCTACAATGAGCAGTTCTTC. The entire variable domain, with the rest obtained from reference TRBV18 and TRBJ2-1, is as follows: NAGVMQNPRHLVRRRGQEARLRCSPMKGHSHVYWYRQLPEEGLKFMVYLQKENIIDESGMPKERFSAEFPKEGPSILRIQQVVRGDSAAYFCASSPKEGASYNEQFFGPGTRLTVL.

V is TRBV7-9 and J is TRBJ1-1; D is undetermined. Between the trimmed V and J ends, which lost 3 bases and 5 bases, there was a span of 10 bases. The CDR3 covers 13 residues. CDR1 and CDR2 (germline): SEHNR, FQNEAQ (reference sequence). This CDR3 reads CASSLAVGTEAFF. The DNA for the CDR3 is TGTGCCAGCAGCTTGGCGGTAGGGACTGAAGCTTTCTTT.

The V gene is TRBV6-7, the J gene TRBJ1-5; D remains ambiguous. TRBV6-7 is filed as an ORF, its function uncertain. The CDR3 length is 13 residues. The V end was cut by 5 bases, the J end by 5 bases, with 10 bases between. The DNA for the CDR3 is TGTGCCAGCAGTATGTCGGTTGATCAGCCCCAGCATTTT. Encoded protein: CASSMSVDQPQHF.

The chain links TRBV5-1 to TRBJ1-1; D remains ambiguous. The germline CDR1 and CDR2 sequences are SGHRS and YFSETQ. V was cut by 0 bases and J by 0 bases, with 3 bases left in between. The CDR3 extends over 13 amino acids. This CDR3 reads CASSLEMNTEAFF. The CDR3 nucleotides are TGCGCCAGCAGCTTGGAAATGAACACTGAAGCTTTCTTT.

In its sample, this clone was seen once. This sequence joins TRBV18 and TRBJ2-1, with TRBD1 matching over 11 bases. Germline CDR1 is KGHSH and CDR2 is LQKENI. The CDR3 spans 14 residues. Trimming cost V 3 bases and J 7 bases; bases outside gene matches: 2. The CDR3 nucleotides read TGTGCCAGCTCACCGGGACAGGGGGTTAATGAGCAGTTCTTC. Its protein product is CASSPGQGVNEQFF.

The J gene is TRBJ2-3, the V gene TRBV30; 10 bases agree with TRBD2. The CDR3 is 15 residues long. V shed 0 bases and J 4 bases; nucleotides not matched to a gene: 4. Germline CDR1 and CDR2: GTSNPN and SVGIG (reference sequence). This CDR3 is CAWSVMGTSADTQYF. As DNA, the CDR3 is TGTGCCTGGAGTGTAATGGGGACTAGCGCAGATACGCAGTATTTT.

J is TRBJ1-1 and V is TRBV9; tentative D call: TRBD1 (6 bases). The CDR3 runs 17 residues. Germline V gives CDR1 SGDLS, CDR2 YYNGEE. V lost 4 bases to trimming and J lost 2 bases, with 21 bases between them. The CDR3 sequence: CASSPNTDRTLNTEAFF. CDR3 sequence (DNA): TGTGCCAGCAGCCCTAACACCGACAGGACATTAAACACTGAAGCTTTCTTT.

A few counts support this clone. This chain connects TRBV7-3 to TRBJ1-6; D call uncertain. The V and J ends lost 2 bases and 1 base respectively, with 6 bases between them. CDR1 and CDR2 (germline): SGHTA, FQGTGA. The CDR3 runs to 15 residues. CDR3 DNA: TGTGCCAGCAGCTTAGGGGTTTCCTATAATTCACCCCTCCACTTT. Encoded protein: CASSLGVSYNSPLHF.

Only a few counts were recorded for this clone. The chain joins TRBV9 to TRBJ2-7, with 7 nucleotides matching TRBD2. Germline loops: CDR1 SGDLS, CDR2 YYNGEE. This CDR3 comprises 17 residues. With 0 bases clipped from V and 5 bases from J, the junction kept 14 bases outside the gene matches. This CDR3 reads CASSVDPSPSAGNEQYF. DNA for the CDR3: TGTGCCAGCAGCGTAGACCCGAGCCCCTCAGCGGGGAACGAGCAGTACTTC.

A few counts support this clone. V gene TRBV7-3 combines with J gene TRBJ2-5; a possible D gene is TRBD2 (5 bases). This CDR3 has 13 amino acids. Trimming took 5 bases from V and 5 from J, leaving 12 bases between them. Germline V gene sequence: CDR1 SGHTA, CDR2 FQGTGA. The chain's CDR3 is CASSQREWETQYF. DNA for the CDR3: TGTGCCAGCAGCCAGAGGGAGTGGGAGACCCAGTACTTC.

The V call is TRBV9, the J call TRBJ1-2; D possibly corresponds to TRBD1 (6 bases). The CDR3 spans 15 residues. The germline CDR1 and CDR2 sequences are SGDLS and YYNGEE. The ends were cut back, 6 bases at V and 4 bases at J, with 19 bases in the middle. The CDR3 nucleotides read TGTGCCAGCACCGAATTTACACAGGGAGTCTATGGCTACACCTTC. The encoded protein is CASTEFTQGVYGYTF. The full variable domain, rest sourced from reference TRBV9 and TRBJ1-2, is DSGVTQTPKHLITATGQRVTLRCSPRSGDLSVYWYQQSLDQGLQFLIQYYNGEERAKGNILERFSAQQFPDLHSELNLSSLELGDSALYFCASTEFTQGVYGYTFGSGTRLTVV.

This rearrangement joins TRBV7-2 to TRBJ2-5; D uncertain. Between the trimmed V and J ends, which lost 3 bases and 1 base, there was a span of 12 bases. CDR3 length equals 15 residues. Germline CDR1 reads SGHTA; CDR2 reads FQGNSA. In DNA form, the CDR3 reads TGTGCCAGCAGCTTGGCAGGAGAGGTCCAAGAGACCCAGTACTTC. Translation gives CASSLAGEVQETQYF.

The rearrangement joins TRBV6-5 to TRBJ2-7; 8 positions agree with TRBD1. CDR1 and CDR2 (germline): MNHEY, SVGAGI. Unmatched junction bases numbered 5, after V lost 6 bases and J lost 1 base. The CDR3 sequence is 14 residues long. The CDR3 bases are TGTGCCAGCAGCTTCTGGACAGGGTCCTACGAGCAGTACTTC. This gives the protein CASSFWTGSYEQYF.

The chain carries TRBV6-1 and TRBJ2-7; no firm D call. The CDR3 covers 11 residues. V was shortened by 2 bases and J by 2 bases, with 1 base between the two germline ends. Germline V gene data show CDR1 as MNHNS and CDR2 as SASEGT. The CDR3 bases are TGTGCCAGCAGTGAAACCTACGAGCAGTACGTC. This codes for CASSETYEQYV.

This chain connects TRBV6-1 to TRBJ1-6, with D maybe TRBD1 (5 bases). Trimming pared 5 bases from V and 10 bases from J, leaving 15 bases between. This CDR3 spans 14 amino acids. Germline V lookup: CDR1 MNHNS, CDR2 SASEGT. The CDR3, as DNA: TGTGCCAGCAGTTCCGGAATAGGGGACTCACCCCTCCACTTT. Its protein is CASSSGIGDSPLHF.